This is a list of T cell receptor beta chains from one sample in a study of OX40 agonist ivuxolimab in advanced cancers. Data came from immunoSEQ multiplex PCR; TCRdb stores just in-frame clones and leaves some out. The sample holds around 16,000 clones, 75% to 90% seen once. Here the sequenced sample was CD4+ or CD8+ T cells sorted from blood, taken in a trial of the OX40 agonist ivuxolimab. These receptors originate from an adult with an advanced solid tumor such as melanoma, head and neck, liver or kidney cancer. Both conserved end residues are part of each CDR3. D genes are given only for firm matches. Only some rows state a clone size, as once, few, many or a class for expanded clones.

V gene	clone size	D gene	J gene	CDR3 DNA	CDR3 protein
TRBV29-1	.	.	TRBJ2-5	TGCAGCGTTGCCCACGGAGAGACCCAGTACTTC	CSVAHGETQYF
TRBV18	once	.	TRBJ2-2	TGTGCCAGCTCGCCCGCCCTGAACACCGGGGAGCTGTTTTTT	CASSPALNTGELFF
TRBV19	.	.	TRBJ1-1	TGTGCCAGTAGTAGAGGAGGGGGCACTGAAGCTTTCTTT	CASSRGGGTEAFF
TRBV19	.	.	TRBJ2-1	TGTGCCAGTAGTATAGATGGGAACCGACGCAATGAGCAGTTCTTC	CASSIDGNRRNEQFF
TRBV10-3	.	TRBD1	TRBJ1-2	TGTGCCATCAGTTCCTCGGCCTTGACAGGGATTAACTATGGCTACACCTTC	CAISSSALTGINYGYTF
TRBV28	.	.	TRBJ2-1	TGTGCCAGCAGTCTGACCACCGGGGTGATAAATGAGCAGTTCTTC	CASSLTTGVINEQFF
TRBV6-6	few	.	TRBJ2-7	TGTGCCAGTTCTAGAGGGCAGGCCTACGAGCAGTACTTC	CASSRGQAYEQYF
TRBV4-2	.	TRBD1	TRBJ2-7	TGTGCCAGCAGCCAAGCGCCGGGACAGGGTTTTTTCTACGAGCAGTACTTC	CASSQAPGQGFFYEQYF
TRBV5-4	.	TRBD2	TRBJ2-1	TGTGCCAGCAGCTTTAGCGGGAGGGCCGACAATGAGCAGTTCTTC	CASSFSGRADNEQFF
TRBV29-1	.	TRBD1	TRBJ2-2	TGCAGCGTTTTAGGACAGGGGAACACCGGGGAGCTGTTTTTT	CSVLGQGNTGELFF
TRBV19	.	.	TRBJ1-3	TGTGCCAGTAGTGCAGGACAAAGCTCTGGAAACACCATATATTTT	CASSAGQSSGNTIYF
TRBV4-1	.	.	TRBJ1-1	TGCGCCAGCAGCCAGCCCAAAAGGGGGACTGAAGCTTTCTTT	CASSQPKRGTEAFF
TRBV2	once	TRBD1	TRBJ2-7	TGTGCCAGCAGCGCACCGGGACAGGGTGGTTACGAGCAGTACTTC	CASSAPGQGGYEQYF
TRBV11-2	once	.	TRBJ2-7	TGTGCCAGCAGCCCAGCCCCTCAGGGAGGCGAGCAGTACTTC	CASSPAPQGGEQYF
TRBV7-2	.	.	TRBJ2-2	TGTGCCAGCAGCTTTGGAACCGGGGAGCTGTTTTTT	CASSFGTGELFF
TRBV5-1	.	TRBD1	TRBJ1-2	TGCGCCAGCGCCGGACAGGGGGTTAACTATGGCTACACCTTC	CASAGQGVNYGYTF
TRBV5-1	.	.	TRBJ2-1	TGCGCCAGCAGCTTGTACCCTAACAGTGGCTACAATGAGCAGTTCTTC	CASSLYPNSGYNEQFF
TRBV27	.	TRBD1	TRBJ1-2	TGTGCCAGCAGTTCCACCGGGACAGCAAATGGCTACACCTTC	CASSSTGTANGYTF
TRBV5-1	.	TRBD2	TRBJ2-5	TGCGCCAGCAGCTTGACGACTAGCGGGTTCCAAGAGACCCAGTACTTC	CASSLTTSGFQETQYF
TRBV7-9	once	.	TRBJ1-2	TGTGCCAGCAGCAGTTCTTATGGCTATGGCTACACCTTC	CASSSSYGYGYTF
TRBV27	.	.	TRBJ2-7	TGTGCCAGCAGTTTCCTCGGGGGCGAGCAGTACTTC	CASSFLGGEQYF
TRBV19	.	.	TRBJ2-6	TGTGCCAGTAGTATTGAAGGGGCCGGGGCCAACGTCCTGACTTTC	CASSIEGAGANVLTF
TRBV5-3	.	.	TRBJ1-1	TGTGCCAGAAGCTCGGAAGTTGAAGCTTTCTTT	CARSSEVEAFF
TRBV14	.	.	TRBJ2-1	TGTGCCAGCAGCCAGGGGGAATTCTACAATGAGCAGTTCTTC	CASSQGEFYNEQFF
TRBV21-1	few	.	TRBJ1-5	TGTGCCAGCAGCAAAGGAAGGGTGGGGCAGCCCCAGCATTTT	CASSKGRVGQPQHF
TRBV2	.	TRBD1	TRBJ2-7	TGTGCCAGCAGTCTGACAGGGACCGCCTACGAGCAGTACTTC	CASSLTGTAYEQYF
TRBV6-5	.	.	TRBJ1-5	TGTGCCAGCAGGCCAAAAATTAGCAATCAGCCCCAGCATTTT	CASRPKISNQPQHF
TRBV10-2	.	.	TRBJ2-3	TGCGCCAGCAGCCCTGGACTGGCAGATACGCAGTATTTT	CASSPGLADTQYF
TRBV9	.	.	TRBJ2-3	TGTGCCAGCAGCGTCGAGGCATTCACAGATACGCAGTATTTT	CASSVEAFTDTQYF
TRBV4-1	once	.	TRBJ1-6	TGCGCCAGCAGCCAACCCCGGGACGACAAAAATTCACCCCTCCACTTT	CASSQPRDDKNSPLHF
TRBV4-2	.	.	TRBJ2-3	TGTGCCAGCAGCCAAGGCGGCGGGGATACGCAGTATTTT	CASSQGGGDTQYF
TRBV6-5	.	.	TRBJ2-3	TGTGCCAGCAGTTACAGGCAGGGAACAGATACGCAGTATTTT	CASSYRQGTDTQYF
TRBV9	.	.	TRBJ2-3	TGTGCCAGCAGCGTAGTTGTCGGGACTAGCACAGATACGCAGTATTTT	CASSVVVGTSTDTQYF
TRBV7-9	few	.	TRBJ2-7	TGTGCCAGCAGCTTAGACGGATCGGCCGAGCAGTACTTC	CASSLDGSAEQYF
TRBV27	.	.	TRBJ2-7	TGTGCCAGCAGTCTTTACAGGGCGTCGCAAATCTACGAGCAGTACTTC	CASSLYRASQIYEQYF
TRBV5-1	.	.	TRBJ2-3	TGCGCCAGCAGCACAGGACGGGCGGAAGATACGCAGTATTTT	CASSTGRAEDTQYF